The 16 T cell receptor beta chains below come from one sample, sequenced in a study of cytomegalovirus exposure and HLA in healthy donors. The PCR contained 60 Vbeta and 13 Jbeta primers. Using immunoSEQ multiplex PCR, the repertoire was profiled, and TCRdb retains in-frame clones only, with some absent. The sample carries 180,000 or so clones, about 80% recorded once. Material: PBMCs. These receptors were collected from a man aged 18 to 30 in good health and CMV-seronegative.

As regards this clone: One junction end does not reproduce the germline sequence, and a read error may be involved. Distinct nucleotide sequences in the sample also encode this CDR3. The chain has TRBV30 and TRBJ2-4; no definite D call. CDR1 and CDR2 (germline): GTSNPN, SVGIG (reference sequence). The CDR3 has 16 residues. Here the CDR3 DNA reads TGCGCCTGGAGTCCTAGGCTAGATCTAGCCAAAAACATTCAGTACTTC. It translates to CAWSPRLDLAKNIQYF. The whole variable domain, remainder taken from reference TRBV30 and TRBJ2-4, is SQTIHQWPATLVQPVGSPLSLECTVEGTSNPNLYWYRQAAGRGLQLLFYSVGIGQISSEVPQNLSASRPQDRQFILSSKKLLLSDSGFYLCAWSPRLDLAKNIQYFGAGTRLSVL.

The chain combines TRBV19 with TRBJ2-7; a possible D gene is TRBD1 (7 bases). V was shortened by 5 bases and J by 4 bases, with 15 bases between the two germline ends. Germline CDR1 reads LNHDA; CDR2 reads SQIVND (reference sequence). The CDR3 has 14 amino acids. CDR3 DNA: TGTGCCAGTAGTCCGGGGGACAGCGGATACGAGCAGTACTTC. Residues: CASSPGDSGYEQYF.

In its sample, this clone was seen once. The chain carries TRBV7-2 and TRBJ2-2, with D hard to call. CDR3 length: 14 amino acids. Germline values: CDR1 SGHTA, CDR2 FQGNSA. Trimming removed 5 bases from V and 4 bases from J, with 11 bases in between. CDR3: CASSPSRVTGELFF. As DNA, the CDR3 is TGTGCCAGCAGCCCCTCCCGTGTCACCGGGGAGCTGTTTTTT.

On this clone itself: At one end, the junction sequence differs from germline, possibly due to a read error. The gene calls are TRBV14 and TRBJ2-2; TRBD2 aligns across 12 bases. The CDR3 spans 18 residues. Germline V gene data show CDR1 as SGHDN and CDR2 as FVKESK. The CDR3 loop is CASSQDERLAGGIGGLFF. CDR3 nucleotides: TGTGCCAGCAGCCAAGATGAACGGCTAGCGGGGGGGATCGGGGGGCTGTTTTTT.

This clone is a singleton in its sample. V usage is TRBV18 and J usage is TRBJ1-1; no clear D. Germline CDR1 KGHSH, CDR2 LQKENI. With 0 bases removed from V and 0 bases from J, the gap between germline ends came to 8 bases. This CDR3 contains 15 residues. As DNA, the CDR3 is TGTGCCAGCTCACCACCGTCCCCCATGAACACTGAAGCTTTCTTT. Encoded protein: CASSPPSPMNTEAFF.

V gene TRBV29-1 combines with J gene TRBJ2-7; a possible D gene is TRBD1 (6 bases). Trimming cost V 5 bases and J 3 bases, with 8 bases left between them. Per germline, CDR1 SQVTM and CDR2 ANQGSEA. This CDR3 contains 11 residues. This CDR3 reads CSVMDSYEQYF. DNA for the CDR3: TGCAGCGTTATGGACAGCTACGAGCAGTACTTC.

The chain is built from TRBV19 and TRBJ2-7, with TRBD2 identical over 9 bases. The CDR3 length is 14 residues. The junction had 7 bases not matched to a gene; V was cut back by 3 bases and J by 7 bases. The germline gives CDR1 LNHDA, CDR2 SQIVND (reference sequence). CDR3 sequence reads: CASSIVAGDKEQYF. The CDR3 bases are TGTGCCAGTAGTATCGTAGCGGGGGATAAGGAGCAGTACTTC.

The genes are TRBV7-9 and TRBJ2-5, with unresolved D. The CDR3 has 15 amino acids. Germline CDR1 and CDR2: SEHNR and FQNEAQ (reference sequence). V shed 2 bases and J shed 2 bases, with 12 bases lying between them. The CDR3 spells CASSLSSAPQETQYF. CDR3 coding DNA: TGTGCCAGCAGCTTATCCAGCGCCCCTCAAGAGACCCAGTACTTC.

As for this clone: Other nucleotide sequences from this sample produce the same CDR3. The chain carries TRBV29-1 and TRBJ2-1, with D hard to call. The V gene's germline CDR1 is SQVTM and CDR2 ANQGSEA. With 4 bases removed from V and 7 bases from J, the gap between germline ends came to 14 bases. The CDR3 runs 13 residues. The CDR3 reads CSVGSAAWNEQFF. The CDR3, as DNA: TGCAGCGTTGGGAGCGCTGCGTGGAATGAGCAGTTCTTC.

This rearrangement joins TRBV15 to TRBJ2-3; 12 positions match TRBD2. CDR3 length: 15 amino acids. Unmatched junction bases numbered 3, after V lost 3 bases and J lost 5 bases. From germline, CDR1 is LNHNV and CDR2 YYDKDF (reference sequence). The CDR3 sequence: CATSRKGLAGDTQYF. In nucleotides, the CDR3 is TGTGCCACCAGCAGGAAGGGACTAGCGGGAGATACGCAGTATTTT.

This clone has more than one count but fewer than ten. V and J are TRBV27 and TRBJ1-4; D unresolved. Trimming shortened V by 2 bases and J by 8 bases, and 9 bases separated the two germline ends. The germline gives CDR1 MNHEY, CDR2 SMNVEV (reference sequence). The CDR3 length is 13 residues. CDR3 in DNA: TGTGCCAGCAGTTTAAACAGAATGGAAAAACTGTTTTTT. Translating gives CASSLNRMEKLFF.

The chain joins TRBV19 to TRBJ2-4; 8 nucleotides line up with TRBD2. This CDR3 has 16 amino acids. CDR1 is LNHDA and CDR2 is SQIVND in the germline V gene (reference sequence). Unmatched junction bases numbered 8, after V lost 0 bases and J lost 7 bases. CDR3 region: CASSIEAGGGGNIQYF. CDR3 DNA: TGTGCCAGTAGTATAGAGGCGGGGGGCGGTGGGAACATTCAGTACTTC.

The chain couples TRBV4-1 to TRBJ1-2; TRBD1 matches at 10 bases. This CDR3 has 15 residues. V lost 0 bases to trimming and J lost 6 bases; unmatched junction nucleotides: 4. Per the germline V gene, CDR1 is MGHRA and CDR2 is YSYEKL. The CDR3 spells CASSQDDRGLDGYTF. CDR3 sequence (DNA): TGCGCCAGCAGCCAAGATGACAGGGGGCTGGATGGCTACACCTTC.

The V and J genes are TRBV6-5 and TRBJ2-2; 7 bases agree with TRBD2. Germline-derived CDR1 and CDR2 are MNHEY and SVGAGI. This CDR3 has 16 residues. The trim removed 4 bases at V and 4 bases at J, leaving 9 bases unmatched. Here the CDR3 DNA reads TGTGCCAGCAGTTCCCCGGGGAGGGGAGGCACCGGGGAGCTGTTTTTT. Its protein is CASSSPGRGGTGELFF.

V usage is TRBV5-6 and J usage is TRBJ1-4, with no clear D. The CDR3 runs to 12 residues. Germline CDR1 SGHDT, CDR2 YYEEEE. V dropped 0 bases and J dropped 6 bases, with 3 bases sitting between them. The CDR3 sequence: CASSLVDEKLFF. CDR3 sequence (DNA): TGTGCCAGCAGCTTGGTAGATGAAAAACTGTTTTTT.

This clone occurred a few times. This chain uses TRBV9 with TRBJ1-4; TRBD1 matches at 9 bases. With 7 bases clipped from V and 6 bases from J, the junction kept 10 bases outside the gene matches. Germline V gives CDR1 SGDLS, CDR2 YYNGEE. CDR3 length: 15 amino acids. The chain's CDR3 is CASGSGTGRHEKLFF. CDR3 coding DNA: TGTGCCAGCGGTTCAGGGACAGGGCGACATGAAAAACTGTTTTTT.